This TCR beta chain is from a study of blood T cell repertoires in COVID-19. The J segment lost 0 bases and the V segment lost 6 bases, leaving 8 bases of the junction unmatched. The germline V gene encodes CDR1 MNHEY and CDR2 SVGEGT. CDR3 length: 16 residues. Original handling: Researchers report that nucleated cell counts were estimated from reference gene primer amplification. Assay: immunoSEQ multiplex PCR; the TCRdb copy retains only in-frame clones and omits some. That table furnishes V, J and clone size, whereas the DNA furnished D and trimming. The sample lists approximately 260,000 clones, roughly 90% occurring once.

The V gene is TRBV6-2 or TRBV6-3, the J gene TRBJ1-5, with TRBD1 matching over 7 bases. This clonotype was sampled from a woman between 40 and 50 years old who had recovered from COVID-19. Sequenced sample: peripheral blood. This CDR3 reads CASSPRRGLSNQPQHF. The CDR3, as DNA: TGTGCCAGCAGCCCTCGGAGGGGGCTTAGCAATCAGCCCCAGCATTTT.